This T cell receptor beta chain was found in a study of metastatic and nonmetastatic thyroid tumors. Study summary: Peripheral blood and tumor or nodule samples from malignant and benign thyroid patients were compared.

TCRdb used MiXCR to call clones anew from the PCR reads. The profile shows about 15,000 clones, roughly 20% of them singletons. CDR1 is LNHDA and CDR2 is SQIVND in the germline V gene (reference sequence). The V gene lost 5 bases and the J gene lost 1 base, with 9 bases spanning the gap. The length of the CDR3 is 14 residues. This clone is categorized as medium-sized. The sample has other DNA sequences that encode this CDR3 too. Each patient came to thyroid surgery without any prior treatment (of any kind). The sequence derives from a female donor with papillary thyroid cancer or a benign thyroid nodule (not recorded which). Some clones in this sample may be carry-over from other donors' samples. Specimen: blood. V and J are TRBV19 and TRBJ2-1, with a possible D match to TRBD2 (5 bases). In DNA form, the CDR3 reads TGTGCCAGTAGTGTGGGAGTGTCCTACAATGAGCAGTTCTTC. Its protein is CASSVGVSYNEQFF.